This TCR beta chain was captured in a study of T cells after yellow fever vaccination (dated 2019 in TCRdb). Broadly, across the study: The SMART-Seq v4 Ultra Low Input RNA kit was used to prepare libraries from fractions with low cell numbers. The cohort comprised two healthy male donors, one aged 18 to 30 and one aged 30 to 39 years. Bulk PBMC replicates and cell subsets were isolated from blood drawn at multiple timepoints before and after both primary and secondary immunization. To follow T-cell clones before and after primary and booster YFV17D yellow fever vaccination, bulk TCR alpha and beta repertoires were sequenced over time.

Study-wide findings and limitations: The study included only a couple of donors, which limits how far the findings can be generalized. A small fraction of clonotypes appeared in both the CD4 and CD8 compartments, likely as a result of convergent recombination. Most clones expanded after primary vaccination were re-detected after the booster (approximately 95% of CD4 and around 88% of CD8), suggesting broad memory maintenance. The secondary T-cell response was found to be weaker but faster than the primary response, with a peak reached on day 5 rather than on day 15. FACS-sorted repertoires could contain abundant contaminating clonotypes from the bulk population, so computational filtering was required.

These reads were obtained on an Illumina NovaSeq 6000. Synthesis of TCR cDNA relied on 5'RACE template switching, a step that introduced a universal primer site along with unique molecular identifiers. Priming for cDNA synthesis came from both the TCR alpha and TCR beta constant segments. Libraries were amplified in two PCR steps, with sample barcodes and sequencing adapters added in the second step. Libraries were sequenced on Illumina HiSeq 2500 (2x100 bp) or NovaSeq (2x150 bp). The paper's processing steps were these. Reads were demultiplexed and collapsed into UMI consensus sequences with MIGEC, and V(D)J alignment was performed with MiXCR. Clonotypes responding to the vaccine were identified with edgeR on replicate PBMC samples, with the criteria of FDR below 0.01 and a log2 fold change above 5 up to day 15. Bulk clonotypes were assigned CD4 or CD8 identity according to which sequenced CD4 or CD8 repertoire held them at higher abundance. The raw public data were reprocessed by TCRdb itself: fastp quality trimming at Q25, MiXCR clonotype calling, in-frame beta chains only. Rows are combined by CDR3 protein, so each entry shows the most common genes and DNA. The V and J calls were determined by TCRdb, not by the authors. The sample yields 250,000 to 400,000 distinct CDR3 sequences; 3.5% to 4.5% were counted once. Clones ranked in the top ten supply around 19% of the sample.

CDR1 MGHDK and CDR2 SYGVNS were looked up in the germline V gene. Trimming costs V 6 bases and J 7 bases, and their ends lie 12 bases apart. Spanning cysteine to phenylalanine, the CDR3 consists of 13 amino acids. Only the CDR3 region is kept as DNA, spanning 39 bases read in frame from base 1. A few counts support this clonotype. Its antigen remains unidentified. Base-call qualities are not available, and no considerably larger clone is one nucleotide away. This specimen's treatment or condition label, interpreted: live attenuated yellow fever vaccine strain. At each blood-draw timepoint, two biological replicates of bulk PBMCs were collected. PBMCs were isolated from peripheral blood using a standard Ficoll-Paque protocol. TriZol was used to extract RNA from bulk PBMCs, CD4 and CD8 fractions, and dextramer-positive and dextramer-negative fractions.

Recombination connected TRBV25-1 to TRBJ2-2; no D gene is confidently identified. The receptor was isolated from a man aged 18 to 30 who received the YFV17D yellow fever vaccine. The sequenced sample was PBMCs, obtained 15 days after the yellow fever booster vaccination. The nucleotides are TGTGCCAGCAGCCGAAGATACGGCGGGGAGCTGTTTTTT. This codes for CASSRRYGGELFF.